This record covers a single T cell receptor (beta chain). This clone was seen a few times. Its specific antigen is unknown. No base-level quality is on record; no much larger clone is a single base apart. The sample carries other DNA sequences with the same CDR3. Whole blood was collected in K2EDTA tubes by collaborating institutions according to the institutions' own protocols. For TCRbeta analysis, collaborator samples were shipped as frozen whole blood, as isolated PBMCs, or as DNA extracted from either sample type. This sample stems from a study of blood T cell repertoires in COVID-19 (dated by TCRdb to 2020 to 2022). In terms of the full investigation: Samples from collaborators originated in the United States, Italy and Spain and spanned both the acute and convalescent phases of COVID-19. The sample metadata nearly always contained a de-identified subject ID, COVID-19 status, age in years and sex. The dataset comprised deeply sampled blood TCRbeta repertoires from subjects exposed to, actively infected with, or recovered from COVID-19. HLA class I and class II types, where available, came from metadata supplied by the sample provider rather than from assay-based typing. The repertoires were released in a freely available public database intended as a resource for research on the immune response to SARS-CoV-2. The material from the prospective study consisted of cDNA or gDNA derived from T cells, B-cell-depleted T cells, or PBMCs. The samples were drawn from two sources: the first 160 participants of the ongoing ImmuneRACE study, and about 1,300 subjects contributed by 6 global collaborators. What the authors observed across the whole study: How much clinical and demographic metadata was included differed by source and by participant, and the metadata was provided uncurated.

The immunoSEQ Assay, a bias-controlled multiplex PCR, was used to amplify TCRbeta CDR3 regions from genomic DNA. The paper's processing steps were these. Nucleated cell counts per sample were estimated from amplification of reference gene primers within the assay. Sequence reads were collapsed and filtered to measure the absolute abundance of every unique TCRbeta CDR3 rearrangement. Productive Simpson clonality was computed per sample as the square root of Simpson's diversity index over productive rearrangements. TCRdb holds this immuneACCESS table with in-frame rearrangements only. Some clones are missing; in checked studies, unresolved V genes explain under half, and the rest has no known cause. The V and J calls and clone size were taken over from that table, and D and trimming were inferred from the DNA. For this sample the table gives roughly 260,000 clones, of which around 85% were detected only once. The top ten clones comprise 4% of the sample.

The sample comprised peripheral blood. The sequence came from a woman in her 40s with active or convalescent COVID-19.

The DNA sequence follows: TGTGCCAGCAGCCCTCGGGGTAACACTGAAGCTTTCTTT. It translates as CASSPRGNTEAFF. This sequence uses TRBV12-3 or TRBV12-4 and TRBJ1-1; the D gene remains uncertain. The CDR3 contains 13 residues, cysteine and phenylalanine counted. The sequence is cut down to CDR3 DNA, 39 bases in frame from base 1. Deletion took 6 bases off V and 2 bases off J, with a span of 10 bases between the germline ends.